This T cell receptor beta chain appears in the sequencing data of a study of cytomegalovirus exposure and HLA in healthy donors. Use of 60 Vbeta and 13 Jbeta primers characterized the PCR. The repertoire was sequenced with immunoSEQ multiplex PCR; TCRdb's copy has only in-frame clones and lacks some. The sample lists 100,000 to 150,000 clones; about 71% were seen once. The CDR3 length is 15 residues. The germline V and J ends were trimmed by 3 bases and 7 bases, with 13 bases remaining between them. The germline gives CDR1 MNHEY, CDR2 SMNVEV (reference sequence). This chain connects TRBV27 to TRBJ1-6, with D possibly matching TRBD1 (5 bases). The TCR sequence derives from a woman aged 55-75 years in good health and CMV-seropositive. The material sequenced was PBMCs. The CDR3 DNA is TGTGCCAGCAGTTTGGGAGGCCAGGGAAATTCACCCCTCCACTTT. Amino acids: CASSLGGQGNSPLHF.